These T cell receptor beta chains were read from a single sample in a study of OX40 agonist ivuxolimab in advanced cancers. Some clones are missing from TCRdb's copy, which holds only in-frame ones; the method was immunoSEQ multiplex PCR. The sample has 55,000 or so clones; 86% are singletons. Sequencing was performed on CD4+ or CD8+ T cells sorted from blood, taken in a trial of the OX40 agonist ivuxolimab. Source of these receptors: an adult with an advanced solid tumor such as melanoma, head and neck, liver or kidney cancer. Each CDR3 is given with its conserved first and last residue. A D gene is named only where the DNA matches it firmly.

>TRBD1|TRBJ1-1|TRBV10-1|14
CASSPGQVGTEAFF
TGCGCCAGCAGCCCGGGACAGGTGGGCACTGAAGCTTTCTTT
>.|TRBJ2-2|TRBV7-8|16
CASSLRTAANTGELFF
TGTGCCAGCAGCTTAAGGACAGCCGCGAACACCGGGGAGCTGTTTTTT
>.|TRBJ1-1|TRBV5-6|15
CASSLGIRMNTEAFF
TGTGCCAGCAGCCTCGGGATACGCATGAACACTGAAGCTTTCTTT
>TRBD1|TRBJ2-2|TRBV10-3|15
CAISPGQEFGGELFF
TGTGCCATCAGTCCGGGACAGGAGTTTGGCGGGGAGCTGTTTTTT
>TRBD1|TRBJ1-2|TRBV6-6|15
CASSYGRDSLYGYTF
TGTGCCAGCAGTTACGGGCGGGACAGCCTCTATGGCTACACCTTC
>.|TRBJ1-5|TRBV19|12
CASSIYGEPQHF
TGTGCCAGTAGTATTTACGGGGAGCCCCAGCATTTT
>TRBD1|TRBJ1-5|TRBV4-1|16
CASSPDGQGSIQPQHF
TGCGCCAGCAGCCCGGACGGACAGGGGTCGATTCAGCCCCAGCATTTT
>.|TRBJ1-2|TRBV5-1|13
CASSPRNGGDYTF
TGCGCCAGCAGCCCTCGTAACGGAGGGGACTACACCTTC
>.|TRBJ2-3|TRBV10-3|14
CATGAGAPTDTQYF
TGTGCCACCGGGGCGGGGGCGCCCACAGATACGCAGTATTTT
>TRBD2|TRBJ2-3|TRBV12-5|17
CASGSRGSSGGLDTQYF
TGTGCTAGTGGTTCACGGGGTAGTAGCGGGGGTTTGGATACGCAGTATTTT
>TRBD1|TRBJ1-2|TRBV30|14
CAWSAGDRGYGYTF
TGTGCCTGGAGTGCCGGGGACAGGGGGTATGGCTACACCTTC
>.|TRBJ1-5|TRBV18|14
CASSPTDGNQPQHF
TGTGCCAGCTCACCCACAGACGGGAATCAGCCCCAGCATTTT
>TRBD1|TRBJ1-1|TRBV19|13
CASTRTGGTEAFF
TGTGCCAGTACCCGGACAGGGGGCACTGAAGCTTTCTTT
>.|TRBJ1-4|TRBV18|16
CASSPGGLATNEKLFF
TGTGCCAGCTCACCAGGGGGGCTGGCAACTAATGAAAAACTGTTTTTT
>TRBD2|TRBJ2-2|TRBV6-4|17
CASSLTSGGPNTGELFF
TGTGCCAGCAGTCTGACTAGCGGGGGGCCGAACACCGGGGAGCTGTTTTTT
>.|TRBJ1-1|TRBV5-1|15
CASSLDPQLNTEAFF
TGCGCCAGCAGCTTGGACCCACAGCTGAACACTGAAGCTTTCTTT
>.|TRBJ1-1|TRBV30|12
CAWRTANTEAFF
TGTGCCTGGCGGACAGCTAACACTGAAGCTTTCTTT
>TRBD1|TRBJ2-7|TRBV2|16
CASSDGPGQGYYEQYF
TGTGCCAGCAGTGATGGCCCGGGACAGGGGTACTACGAGCAGTACTTC
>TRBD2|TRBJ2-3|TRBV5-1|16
CASSLVASGGTDTQYF
TGCGCCAGCAGCTTGGTGGCTAGCGGGGGCACAGATACGCAGTATTTT
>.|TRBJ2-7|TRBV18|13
CASSLEFSYEQYF
TGTGCCAGCTCACTAGAGTTCTCCTACGAGCAGTACTTC
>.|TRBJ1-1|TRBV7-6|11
CASRTDTEAFF
TGTGCCAGCAGGACCGACACTGAAGCTTTCTTT
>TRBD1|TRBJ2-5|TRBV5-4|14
CASSREGARVTQYF
TGTGCCAGCAGCCGCGAGGGGGCTCGGGTGACCCAGTACTTC